These 5 T cell receptor beta chains were sequenced from one sample in a study of blood T cell repertoires in COVID-19. Sequenced by immunoSEQ multiplex PCR; TCRdb stores in-frame clones only, minus some. The table includes 100,000 to 120,000 clones, more than 70% detected once. The sequenced sample was peripheral blood. These receptors all stem from a woman in her sixties or seventies with COVID-19, enrolled during active disease.

The chain recombines TRBV29-1 with TRBJ1-1; D remains unclear. The CDR3 consists of 12 residues. Between the trimmed V and J ends, which lost 7 bases and 0 bases, there was a span of 9 bases. From germline, CDR1 is SQVTM and CDR2 ANQGSEA. CDR3 amino acids: CSAGLMNTEAFF. The CDR3 DNA reads TGCAGCGCAGGACTCATGAACACTGAAGCTTTCTTT.

The chain employs TRBV11-2 and TRBJ2-7, with 8 bases aligning to TRBD2. J lost 1 base, V lost 7 bases, and 12 bases had no gene match. This CDR3 has 16 amino acids. From germline, CDR1 is SGHAT and CDR2 FQNNGV. The CDR3 is CASTGLSSGESYEQYF. The CDR3 coding sequence is TGTGCCAGCACCGGCTTAAGTAGCGGGGAGTCCTACGAGCAGTACTTC.

The gene calls are TRBV7-9 and TRBJ1-1, with 7 bases that match TRBD1. The CDR3 totals 18 residues. Losses at the gene ends were 4 bases for V and 0 bases for J; bases not matched to a gene: 14. The germline gives CDR1 SEHNR, CDR2 FQNEAQ (reference sequence). CDR3 sequence reads: CASSSPRTGLLMNTEAFF. In nucleotides, the CDR3 is TGTGCCAGCAGCTCACCGAGGACAGGCCTCCTTATGAACACTGAAGCTTTCTTT.

V usage is TRBV18 and J usage is TRBJ2-3; 8 bases align to TRBD1. Germline CDR1 and CDR2: KGHSH and LQKENI. The CDR3 spans 15 residues. V was clipped by 3 bases and J by 5 bases; unmatched bases: 7. DNA of the CDR3: TGTGCCAGCTCACCGTCCAGGGGGCTGGTAGATACGCAGTATTTT. Residues: CASSPSRGLVDTQYF.

V usage is TRBV4-1 and J usage is TRBJ2-5; a possible D gene is TRBD2 (5 bases). V lost 0 bases to trimming and J lost 5 bases, with 13 bases between them. Germline-derived CDR1 and CDR2 are MGHRA and YSYEKL. The CDR3 extends over 15 amino acids. CDR3 coding DNA: TGCGCCAGCAGCCAAGATCGGGGTCCGGGGGAGACCCAGTACTTC. Protein: CASSQDRGPGETQYF.